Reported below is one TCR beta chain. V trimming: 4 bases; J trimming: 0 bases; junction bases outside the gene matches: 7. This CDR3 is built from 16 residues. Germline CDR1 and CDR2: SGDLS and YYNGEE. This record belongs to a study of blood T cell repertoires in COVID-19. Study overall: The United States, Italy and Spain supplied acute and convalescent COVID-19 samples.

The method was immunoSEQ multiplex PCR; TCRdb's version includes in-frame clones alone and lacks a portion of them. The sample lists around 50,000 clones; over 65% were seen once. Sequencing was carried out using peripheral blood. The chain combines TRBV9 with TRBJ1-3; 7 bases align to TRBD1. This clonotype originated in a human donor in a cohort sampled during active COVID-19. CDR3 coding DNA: TGTGCCAGCAGCATCAGACAGGGATACTCTGGAAACACCATATATTTT. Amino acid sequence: CASSIRQGYSGNTIYF.